This T cell receptor (beta chain) emerged from a study of T cell responses to AZD1222 COVID-19 vaccine. The overall study: Second doses were pooled across both intervals (about 4 or about 12 weeks).

The table came from immunoSEQ multiplex PCR; TCRdb's copy has only in-frame clones and leaves some out. Here the sample spans about 96,000 clones, 89% being singletons. Concerning this clone itself: Its antigen is currently unknown.

This CDR3 comprises 15 residues. Germline CDR1 KGHSH, CDR2 LQKENI. Trimming cost V 5 bases and J 5 bases; bases outside gene matches: 8. Study-level findings and limits: CD4 TCRs covered the whole spike, strongest at regions 160-218 and 743-854. In the spike-specific TCR repertoire, nearly half reportedly target unmutated variant regions. White British people made up most donors, females outnumbered males, and clonal diversity was possibly underestimated.

This sequence originates from an adult in good health. Sequenced here: peripheral blood, sampled on day 0 of AZD1222 vaccination. This chain connects TRBV18 to TRBJ2-7, with TRBD1 identical over 11 bases. DNA for the CDR3: TGTGCCAGCTCAAATGGACAGGGGGCGCTGGACGAGCAGTACTTC. Its protein is CASSNGQGALDEQYF. Variable domain in full (rest from reference TRBV18 and TRBJ2-7): NAGVMQNPRHLVRRRGQEARLRCSPMKGHSHVYWYRQLPEEGLKFMVYLQKENIIDESGMPKERFSAEFPKEGPSILRIQQVVRGDSAAYFCASSNGQGALDEQYFGPGTRLTVT.